This T cell receptor (beta chain) is from a study of OX40 agonist ivuxolimab in advanced cancers. About the research overall: Patients were infused with ivuxolimab every 2 weeks at 0.01 to 10 mg/kg. A diagnosis of hepatocellular carcinoma, melanoma, renal cell or head and neck cancer was present in dose-escalation patients.

Regarding this clone: Its antigen remains unidentified.

Overall study results and limits: Among the nonresponders, some also had low normalized T-cell clonal expansion.

V dropped 0 bases and J dropped 5; count of bases not matched to a gene: 7. Germline lookup yields CDR1 KGHSH and CDR2 LQKENI. The CDR3 spans 16 residues. Exclusion of a patient followed from autoimmune disease history or systemic immunosuppression. The assay was immunoSEQ multiplex PCR, and TCRdb's table has in-frame clones only and misses some. Of fewer than 75,000 clones in the sample, approximately 90% were seen once. This chain joins TRBV18 and TRBJ2-3; 8 positions agree with TRBD1. This receptor was taken from an adult with an advanced solid tumor such as melanoma, head and neck, liver or kidney cancer. The starting material was CD4+ or CD8+ T cells sorted from blood, obtained in a trial of the OX40 agonist ivuxolimab. CDR3 coding DNA: TGTGCCAGCTCACCACCATCAGGGGGCTCTCGAGATACGCAGTATTTT. Its translation is CASSPPSGGSRDTQYF.